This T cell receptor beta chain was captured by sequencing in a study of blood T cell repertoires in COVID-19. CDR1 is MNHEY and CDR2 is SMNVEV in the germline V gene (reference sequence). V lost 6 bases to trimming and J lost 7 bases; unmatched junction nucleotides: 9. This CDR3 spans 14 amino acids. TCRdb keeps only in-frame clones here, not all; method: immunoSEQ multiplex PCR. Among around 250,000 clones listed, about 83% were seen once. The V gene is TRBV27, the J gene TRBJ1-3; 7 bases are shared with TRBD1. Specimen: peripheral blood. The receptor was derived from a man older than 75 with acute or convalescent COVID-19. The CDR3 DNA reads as TGTGCCAGCAGGCAACAGGGGTTCGGGAACACCATATATTTT. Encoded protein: CASRQQGFGNTIYF.